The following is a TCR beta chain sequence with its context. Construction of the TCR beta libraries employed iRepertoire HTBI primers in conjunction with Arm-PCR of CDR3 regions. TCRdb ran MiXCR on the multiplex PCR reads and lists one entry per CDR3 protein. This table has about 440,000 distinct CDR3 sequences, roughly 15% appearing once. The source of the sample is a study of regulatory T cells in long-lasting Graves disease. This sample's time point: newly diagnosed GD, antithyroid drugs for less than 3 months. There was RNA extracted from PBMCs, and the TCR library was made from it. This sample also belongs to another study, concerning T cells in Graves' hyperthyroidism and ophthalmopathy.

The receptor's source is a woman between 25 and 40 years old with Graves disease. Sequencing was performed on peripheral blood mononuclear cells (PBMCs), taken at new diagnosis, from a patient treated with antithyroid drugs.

CDR3 sequence reads: CAISETTSGSTGELFF. The CDR3 bases are TGTGCCATCAGTGAGACGACTAGCGGGAGTACCGGGGAGCTGTTTTTT. V is TRBV10-3 and J is TRBJ2-2, with 12 bases aligning to TRBD2. Looked up from germline, CDR1 is ENHRY and CDR2 is SYGVKD. After removal of 2 bases from V and 5 bases from J, the junction contained 3 bases not matched to a gene. This CDR3 has 16 residues.